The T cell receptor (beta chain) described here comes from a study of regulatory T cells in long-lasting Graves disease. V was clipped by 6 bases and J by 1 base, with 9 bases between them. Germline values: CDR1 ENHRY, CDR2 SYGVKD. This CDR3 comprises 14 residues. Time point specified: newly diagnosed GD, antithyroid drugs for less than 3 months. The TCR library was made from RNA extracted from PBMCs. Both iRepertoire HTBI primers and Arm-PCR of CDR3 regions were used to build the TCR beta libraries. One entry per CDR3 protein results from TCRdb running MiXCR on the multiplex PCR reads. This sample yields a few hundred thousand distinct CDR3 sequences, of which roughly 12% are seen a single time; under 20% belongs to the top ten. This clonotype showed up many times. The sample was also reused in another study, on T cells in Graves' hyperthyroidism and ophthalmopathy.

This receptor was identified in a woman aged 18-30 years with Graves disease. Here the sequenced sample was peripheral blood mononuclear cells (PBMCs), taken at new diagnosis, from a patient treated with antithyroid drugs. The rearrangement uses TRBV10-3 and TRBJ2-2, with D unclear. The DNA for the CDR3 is TGTGCCATCAGAGGCGCCCGGAACACCGGGGAGCTGTTTTTT. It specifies CAIRGARNTGELFF.